Given below is one TCR beta chain in context. The data stem from a study of CD8+ T cells in alopecia areata. With 7 bases removed from V and 3 bases from J, the gap between germline ends came to 16 bases. CDR3 length: 15 residues. Looked up from germline, CDR1 is SNHLY and CDR2 is FYNNEI. The authors extracted RNA and reverse transcribed it into cDNA as the sequencing template. Using immunoSEQ multiplex PCR, the repertoire was profiled, and TCRdb retains in-frame clones only, with some absent. Found here are under 70,000 clones, approximately 58% of them singletons; the top ten hold approximately 17%.

This clonotype originated in a human donor with alopecia areata. The chain is built from TRBV2 and TRBJ2-1; maybe TRBD2 (6 bases). Sample: CD8+ T cells sorted from blood, taken at week 0. CDR3 sequence (DNA): TGTGCCAGCACCCTTTGGGGGGTGCTCTACAATGAGCAGTTCTTC. The encoded protein is CASTLWGVLYNEQFF.